A selection of T cell receptor beta chains follows, all from one sample in a study of cytomegalovirus exposure and HLA in healthy donors. Assay: immunoSEQ multiplex PCR; the TCRdb copy retains only in-frame clones and omits some. The sample has fewer than 200,000 clones, 80% to 90% seen once. The sample comprised PBMCs. These receptors were obtained from a woman younger than 30 in good health and CMV-seronegative. Each CDR3 is given with its conserved first and last residue. Fields, in order: clone size, J gene, V gene, D gene, CDR3 DNA, CDR3 protein. D genes are given only for firm matches. Clone size appears in some rows only: once, few, many, or a class for an expanded clone.

abundance: NA
j_gene: TRBJ2-7
v_gene: TRBV27
d_gene: NA
CDR3nt: TGTGCCAGCAGTTTATCATACAGCTCCTACGAGCAGTACTTC
CDR3aa: CASSLSYSSYEQYF

abundance: NA
j_gene: TRBJ2-5
v_gene: TRBV28
d_gene: TRBD2
CDR3nt: TGTGCCAGCAGCTTGGGGAGGGAAGAGACCCAGTACTTC
CDR3aa: CASSLGREETQYF

abundance: NA
j_gene: TRBJ2-1
v_gene: TRBV5-1
d_gene: NA
CDR3nt: TGCGCCAGCAGCTTGGCGGGAGCCTACAATGAGCAGTTCTTC
CDR3aa: CASSLAGAYNEQFF

abundance: NA
j_gene: TRBJ2-5
v_gene: TRBV21-1
d_gene: NA
CDR3nt: TGTGCCAGCAGCAAAAGGCCTGCCGTAGCGGGAGCATTTGAGACCCAGTACTTC
CDR3aa: CASSKRPAVAGAFETQYF

abundance: NA
j_gene: TRBJ2-7
v_gene: TRBV5-6
d_gene: TRBD2
CDR3nt: TGTGCCAGCAGGGGGACTAGCGGACCCTACGAGCAGTACTTC
CDR3aa: CASRGTSGPYEQYF

abundance: NA
j_gene: TRBJ2-5
v_gene: TRBV28
d_gene: TRBD2
CDR3nt: TGTGCCAGCAGTTTCCGGCTAGCGGGAGCGGAAGAGACCCAGTACTTC
CDR3aa: CASSFRLAGAEETQYF

abundance: NA
j_gene: TRBJ1-2
v_gene: TRBV9
d_gene: NA
CDR3nt: TGTGCCAGCAGCGTAGACGGCAGGGTAGAAAATGGCTACACCTTC
CDR3aa: CASSVDGRVENGYTF

abundance: NA
j_gene: TRBJ2-7
v_gene: TRBV5-1
d_gene: NA
CDR3nt: TGCGCCAGCAGCTTGGCAGGGGCTCCTGGGGAGCAGTACTTC
CDR3aa: CASSLAGAPGEQYF

abundance: few
j_gene: TRBJ2-7
v_gene: TRBV5-4
d_gene: TRBD2
CDR3nt: TGTGCCAGCAGCTTGGAAGCGGGACTAGCTTCCTACGAGCAGTACTTC
CDR3aa: CASSLEAGLASYEQYF

abundance: NA
j_gene: TRBJ2-5
v_gene: TRBV5-8
d_gene: NA
CDR3nt: TGTGCCAGCAGCTTGGTACTAGAGACCCAGTACTTC
CDR3aa: CASSLVLETQYF

abundance: few
j_gene: TRBJ2-1
v_gene: TRBV7-8
d_gene: NA
CDR3nt: TGTGCCAGCAGCCCACGGCAGGTGGCGGGCAATGAGCAGTTCTTC
CDR3aa: CASSPRQVAGNEQFF